This T cell receptor beta chain was sequenced in a study of blood T cell repertoires in COVID-19. With 3 bases clipped from V and 5 bases from J, the junction kept 8 bases outside the gene matches. The CDR3 contains 14 residues. CDR1 GTSNPN and CDR2 SVGIG come from the germline V gene (reference sequence). Method: immunoSEQ multiplex PCR; TCRdb's copy keeps in-frame clones and lacks some. The data hold 55,000 or so clones, with roughly 90% observed a single time. Sequencing was carried out using peripheral blood. This clonotype was obtained from a man aged 55 to 69 with active COVID-19. The rearrangement uses TRBV30 and TRBJ2-7; 9 bases fit TRBD2. This CDR3 reads CAWSKVAGDDEQYF. DNA of the CDR3: TGTGCCTGGAGCAAGGTAGCGGGAGATGACGAGCAGTACTTC.